This TCR beta chain was documented in a study of blood T cell repertoires in COVID-19. About the study: Samples came from the United States, Italy and Spain, spanning acute and convalescent COVID-19. The cDNA or gDNA used as material had been derived from T cells, B-cell-depleted T cells, or PBMCs.

The authors' processing: Reference gene primers were amplified, and this amplification served to estimate nucleated cell counts. The assay was immunoSEQ multiplex PCR, and TCRdb's table has in-frame clones only and misses some. From that table come the V and J calls and clone size; the DNA was used to work out D and trimming. Among about 73,000 clones listed, over 80% were seen once. J was trimmed by 6 bases and V by 6 bases; bases with no gene match: 8. This CDR3 comprises 14 residues. Germline V CDR1 and CDR2: MGHDK, SYGVNS. The sample consisted of peripheral blood. The sequence came from a man older than 75 with active or convalescent COVID-19. The rearrangement joins TRBV25-1 to TRBJ1-1; 9 positions match TRBD1. In DNA, the CDR3 is TGTGCCAGCAGGGCTAACAGGGGGCGGTCTGAAGCTTTCTTT. This translates into CASRANRGRSEAFF.